This T cell receptor beta chain was identified during a study of Ad26.COV2.S vaccination and SARS-CoV-2 variants. Study-wide context: Intramuscular Ad26.COV2.S at 5x10^10 or 1x10^11 viral particles.

Sequencing was performed with immunoSEQ multiplex PCR; in TCRdb, only in-frame clones are kept and a portion is missing. The data show some 390,000 clones, with 70% to 90% seen just once and approximately 3.7% held by the top ten. The study's findings and limits: The placebo group had lower spike-specific TCR breadth than the vaccine recipients did. Recipients of vaccine and of placebo showed similar breadth of their non-spike TCR repertoires.

Treatment of the sample: 15 to 20 received Ad26.COV2.S at low or high dose, single or two shots; roughly five received placebo; per-sample allocation not given. Collection of the samples took place on day 63 after the first injection of vaccine or placebo. Expressing Wuhan-strain SARS-CoV-2 spike, an Ad26 vector served as the vaccine. CDR1 and CDR2 (germline): SGHRS, YFSETQ. The CDR3 length is 13 residues. Trimming pared 4 bases from V and 3 bases from J, leaving 11 bases between. This clone appeared once. No antigen is known for it. The origin of this receptor is a person between 18 and 59 years old who received the Ad26.COV2.S COVID-19 vaccine or a placebo. The rearrangement uses TRBV5-1 and TRBJ2-7; a weak D match, TRBD1 (6 bases). Sequences were derived from peripheral blood, sampled in a trial of Ad26.COV2.S vaccine versus placebo. This CDR3 reads CASSTSRGYEQYF. CDR3 DNA: TGCGCCAGCAGCACAAGCAGGGGCTACGAGCAGTACTTC.